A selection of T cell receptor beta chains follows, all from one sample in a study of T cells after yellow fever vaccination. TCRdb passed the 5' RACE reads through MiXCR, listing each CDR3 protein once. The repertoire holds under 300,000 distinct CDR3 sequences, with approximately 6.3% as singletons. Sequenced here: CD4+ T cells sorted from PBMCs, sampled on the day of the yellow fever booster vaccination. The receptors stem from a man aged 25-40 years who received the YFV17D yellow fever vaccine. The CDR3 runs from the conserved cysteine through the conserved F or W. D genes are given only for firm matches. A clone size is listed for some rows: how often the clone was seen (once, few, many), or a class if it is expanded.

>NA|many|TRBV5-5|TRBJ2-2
CASSLGRGQGTGELFF
TGTGCCAGCAGCTTGGGACGGGGGCAAGGCACCGGGGAGCTGTTTTTT
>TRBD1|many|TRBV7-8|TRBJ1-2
CASSSPTGGYGYTF
TGTGCCAGCAGTTCCCCGACAGGGGGCTATGGCTACACCTTC
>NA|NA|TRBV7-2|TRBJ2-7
CASSYRPSVTYEQYF
TGTGCCAGCAGCTATAGGCCGTCAGTAACTTACGAGCAGTACTTC
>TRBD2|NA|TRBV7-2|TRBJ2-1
CASRSTSGGYNEQFF
TGTGCCAGCAGATCGACTAGCGGAGGGTACAATGAGCAGTTCTTC
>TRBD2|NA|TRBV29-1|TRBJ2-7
CSVGAGGSAYEQYF
TGCAGCGTTGGAGCTGGCGGGAGTGCCTACGAGCAGTACTTC
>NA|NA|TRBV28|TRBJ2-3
CASRPDGSTDTQYF
TGTGCCAGCAGGCCGGACGGTAGCACAGATACGCAGTATTTT
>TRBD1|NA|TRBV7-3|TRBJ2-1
CASSLRTGDGNEQFF
TGTGCCAGCAGCTTACGGACAGGCGATGGGAATGAGCAGTTCTTC
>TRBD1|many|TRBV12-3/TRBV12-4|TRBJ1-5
CASRPTGARGNQPQHF
TGTGCCAGCAGACCCACAGGGGCTCGGGGCAATCAGCCCCAGCATTTT
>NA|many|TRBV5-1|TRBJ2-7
CASSPGARSYEQYF
TGCGCCAGCAGCCCGGGGGCTAGAAGCTACGAGCAGTACTTC
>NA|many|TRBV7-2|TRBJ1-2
CASSPRAQYGYTF
TGTGCCAGCAGCCCACGGGCACAATATGGCTACACCTTC
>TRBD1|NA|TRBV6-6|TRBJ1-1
CASSDRDSTEAFF
TGTGCCAGCAGTGACCGGGACAGCACTGAAGCTTTCTTT